The present entry profiles one T cell receptor beta chain with its context. The count of this clone is one. Its antigen is currently not known. Per-base quality was not reported, and no clone a single base away is much larger than it. The entry originates in a study of blood T cell repertoires in COVID-19 (dated by TCRdb to about 2020). With respect to the entire study: Samples covering the acute and convalescent phases of COVID-19 were provided by collaborators in the United States, Italy and Spain. Samples were obtained from the ongoing ImmuneRACE study (first 160 participants) and from 1,000 to 1,500 subjects provided by 6 global collaborators. Where available, HLA class I and class II types were taken from metadata supplied by the sample provider and were not determined by assay-based typing. The repertoires were released in a freely available public database intended as a resource for research on the immune response to SARS-CoV-2. The prospective study material was composed of cDNA or gDNA derived from T cells, B-cell-depleted T cells, or PBMCs. The dataset comprised deeply sampled blood TCRbeta repertoires from subjects exposed to, actively infected with, or recovered from COVID-19. The sample metadata nearly always contained a de-identified subject ID, COVID-19 status, age in years and sex. What the work shows at the level of the full study, not this receptor alone: How much clinical and demographic metadata was included differed by source and by participant, and the metadata was provided uncurated.

Taken from the germline V gene, the CDR1 and CDR2 loops are SGDLS and YYNGEE. V and J are trimmed by 4 bases and 8 bases, and the gene matches miss 9 bases of the junction. Including cysteine and phenylalanine, the CDR3 has 17 amino acids. The only DNA kept is the CDR3, 51 bases in frame from the first base. Whole blood was collected in K2EDTA tubes by collaborating institutions according to the institutions' own protocols. For TCRbeta analysis, collaborators shipped samples in one of three forms: frozen whole blood, isolated PBMCs, or DNA extracted from either of those sample types. TCRbeta CDR3 regions were amplified from genomic DNA by means of the immunoSEQ Assay, a bias-controlled multiplex PCR. The original methods were these. Within the assay, amplification of reference gene primers was used to estimate how many nucleated cells each sample contained. To quantify the absolute abundance of each unique TCRbeta CDR3 rearrangement, sequence reads were collapsed and filtered. For each sample, productive Simpson clonality was calculated as the square root of Simpson's diversity index across productive rearrangements. Sourced from immuneACCESS, this table was stored by TCRdb with only in-frame sequences that have V and J called. A share of the clones is absent; for the studies checked, an unresolved V gene accounts for under half, and the remainder has no known explanation. Clonal size and the V and J genes are those of that table, whereas D and trimming came from the DNA. This sample has about 77,000 clones in its table, and more than 90% of those were observed once. Clones ranked in the top ten supply about a sixth of the sample.

Material for sequencing was peripheral blood. The chain employs TRBV9 and TRBJ2-1, and 16 junction bases match TRBD2. This TCR was recovered from a woman of 80 years or more with active or convalescent COVID-19. Read as DNA, the sequence is TGTGCCAGCAGCAAGCCCGGGACTAGCGGGGGGGCGTATGAGCAGTTCTTC. This yields the protein CASSKPGTSGGAYEQFF. Joined to the reference TRBV9 and TRBJ2-1 proteins, this CDR3 gives the full variable domain: DSGVTQTPKHLITATGQRVTLRCSPRSGDLSVYWYQQSLDQGLQFLIQYYNGEERAKGNILERFSAQQFPDLHSELNLSSLELGDSALYFCASSKPGTSGGAYEQFFGPGTRLTVL.